Listed here are 27 T cell receptor beta chains from one sample, sequenced in a study of early T cells in non-severe SARS-CoV-2 infection. TCRdb redid the calling of the 5' RACE reads with MiXCR, one entry per CDR3 protein. The sample includes 45,000 to 75,000 distinct CDR3 sequences, around 12% of them seen just once. The sequenced sample consisted of whole blood. The receptors come from an adult who was a healthcare worker with PCR-confirmed SARS-CoV-2 infection or an uninfected control (not recorded which).

The table lists this clonotype with many counts. The chain combines TRBV18 with TRBJ1-1, with TRBD1 identical over 10 bases. The junction had 8 bases not matched to a gene; V was cut back by 3 bases and J by 1 base. This CDR3 has 17 amino acids. Per germline, CDR1 KGHSH and CDR2 LQKENI. CDR3 DNA sequence: TGTGCCAGCTCACCTTCGCAGACAGGGGGCGAGAACACTGAAGCTTTCTTT. Translation: CASSPSQTGGENTEAFF. The variable domain in full, with the rest retrieved from reference TRBV18 and TRBJ1-1, is NAGVMQNPRHLVRRRGQEARLRCSPMKGHSHVYWYRQLPEEGLKFMVYLQKENIIDESGMPKERFSAEFPKEGPSILRIQQVVRGDSAAYFCASSPSQTGGENTEAFFGQGTRLTVV.

The table lists this clonotype with many counts. The chain uses TRBV3-1 and TRBJ1-2; D is perhaps TRBD1 (6 bases). CDR3 size: 14 residues. V dropped 0 bases and J dropped 7 bases, with 12 bases sitting between them. Germline CDR1 reads LGHDT; CDR2 reads YNNKEL (reference sequence). CDR3 residues: CASSQEGRGSGYTF. The CDR3 region has the DNA TGTGCCAGCAGCCAAGAAGGCAGGGGATCTGGCTACACCTTC.

The V and J genes are TRBV27 and TRBJ2-7; TRBD1 matches at 8 bases. The CDR3 contains 18 residues. The germline V gene encodes CDR1 MNHEY and CDR2 SMNVEV (reference sequence). J gave up 3 bases and V 1 base, and 14 bases lay outside the gene matches. CDR3 nucleotide sequence: TGTGCCAGCAGTTTATACTGGGGAACAGGGGGTATAAGCTACGAGCAGTACTTC. Encoded protein: CASSLYWGTGGISYEQYF.

The rearrangement links TRBV7-9 to TRBJ2-2, with D unclear. Trimming cost V 8 bases and J 4 bases, with 5 bases left between them. Germline assignment: CDR1 SEHNR and CDR2 FQNEAQ (reference sequence). The CDR3 has 11 amino acids. Here the CDR3 reads CASGRTGELFF. Written as DNA, the CDR3 is TGTGCCAGCGGTCGCACCGGGGAGCTGTTTTTT.

This clonotype has a count of ten or more. The V call is TRBV29-1, the J call TRBJ2-1; a possible D gene is TRBD2 (7 bases). V shed 5 bases and J shed 7 bases, with 21 bases lying between them. Germline assignment: CDR1 SQVTM and CDR2 ANQGSEA. This CDR3 is built from 15 residues. CDR3 residues: CSVSLLAGEGNEQFF. The CDR3 coding sequence is TGCAGCGTTTCCCTCCTCGCAGGGGAGGGGAATGAGCAGTTCTTC.

This clonotype was found a few times. The rearrangement links TRBV6-5 to TRBJ1-1, with no clear D. V dropped 1 base and J dropped 1 base, with 7 bases sitting between them. Germline CDR1 and CDR2: MNHEY and SVGAGI. This CDR3 spans 14 amino acids. CDR3 sequence: CASSYFPKNTEAFF. CDR3 bases: TGTGCCAGCAGTTACTTTCCCAAGAACACTGAAGCTTTCTTT.

This clonotype has ten or more counts. The chain uses TRBV10-1 and TRBJ2-2; D may be TRBD1 (5 bases). The CDR3 is made up of 14 amino acids. Trimming shortened V by 4 bases and J by 4 bases, and 10 bases separated the two germline ends. CDR1 is WNHNN and CDR2 is SYGVQD in the germline V gene (reference sequence). In DNA form, the CDR3 reads TGCGCCAGCAGTGGGGGCTTGGGCACCGGGGAGCTGTTTTTT. This codes for CASSGGLGTGELFF.

This clonotype showed up many times. The chain links TRBV6-5 to TRBJ1-1; D ambiguous. Germline loops: CDR1 MNHEY, CDR2 SVGAGI. V dropped 1 base and J dropped 1 base, with 4 bases sitting between them. The CDR3 totals 13 residues. CDR3 bases: TGTGCCAGCAGTTACTTCGGGAACACTGAAGCTTTCTTT. Amino acid sequence: CASSYFGNTEAFF.

A few counts support this clonotype. V gene TRBV28 combines with J gene TRBJ2-7; 9 nucleotides align to TRBD2. CDR3 length equals 14 residues. Germline V gene data show CDR1 as MDHEN and CDR2 as SYDVKM. Trimming removed 6 bases from V and 4 bases from J; junction bases left unmatched: 7. CDR3 region: CASRPGLAFYEQYF. The CDR3 nucleotides read TGTGCCAGCAGGCCGGGACTAGCATTTTACGAGCAGTACTTC. Variable domain in full (rest from reference TRBV28 and TRBJ2-7): DVKVTQSSRYLVKRTGEKVFLECVQDMDHENMFWYRQDPGLGLRLIYFSYDVKMKEKGDIPEGYSVSREKKERFSLILESASTNQTSMYLCASRPGLAFYEQYFGPGTRLTVT.

This clonotype was seen ten or more times. CDR3 DNA sequence: TGTGCCAGCAGCTTGCAAACCAACGAGCAGTACTTC. It specifies CASSLQTNEQYF. The J gene is TRBJ2-7, the V gene TRBV11-2, with no clear D. V lost 3 bases and J lost 5, with 8 bases in between. The CDR3 is 12 amino acids. Germline lookup yields CDR1 SGHAT and CDR2 FQNNGV.

The chain uses TRBV7-8 and TRBJ1-5; tentatively, D is TRBD1 (5 bases). V was pared by 2 bases and J by 7 bases, with 15 bases between. The V gene's germline CDR1 is SGHVS and CDR2 FQNEAQ. The CDR3 spans 15 residues. The CDR3 sequence is CASSLYRDPDQPQHF. The CDR3 DNA reads as TGTGCCAGCAGCTTATACCGGGACCCTGACCAGCCCCAGCATTTT.

The rearrangement links TRBV11-2 to TRBJ2-7, with D possibly matching TRBD2 (7 bases). Trimming shortened V by 5 bases and J by 5 bases, and 19 bases separated the two germline ends. CDR3 size: 15 residues. CDR1 SGHAT and CDR2 FQNNGV come from the germline V gene. The CDR3 nucleotides are TGTGCCAGCAGCCCCGTCGCGGGGGCCGGGAACGAGCAGTACTTC. This gives the protein CASSPVAGAGNEQYF.

The rearrangement uses TRBV25-1 and TRBJ2-7; tentatively, D is TRBD1 or TRBD2 (5 bases each). There are 12 residues in the CDR3. V was cut by 9 bases and J by 3 bases, with 12 bases left in between. Germline V gene lookup returns CDR1 MGHDK and CDR2 SYGVNS. The CDR3: CASGDPLYEQYF. In DNA, the CDR3 is TGTGCCAGTGGGGACCCGCTCTACGAGCAGTACTTC.

The V call is TRBV6-5, the J call TRBJ1-2; D gene uncertain. Germline V gene sequence: CDR1 MNHEY, CDR2 SVGAGI. Trimming took off 5 bases at V and 2 bases at J, with 6 bases between the two ends. This CDR3 comprises 12 residues. The CDR3 DNA follows: TGTGCCAGCAGTGGCCAGAACTATGGCTACACCTTC. Protein product: CASSGQNYGYTF.

The chain recombines TRBV11-2 with TRBJ2-1; no firm D call. Trimming pared 0 bases from V and 5 bases from J, leaving 11 bases between. CDR1 is SGHAT and CDR2 is FQNNGV in the germline V gene. CDR3 length: 15 amino acids. CDR3 in amino acids: CASSLEVLSNNEQFF. Here the CDR3 DNA reads TGTGCCAGCAGCTTAGAAGTTCTCTCAAACAATGAGCAGTTCTTC. Variable domain in full (rest from reference TRBV11-2 and TRBJ2-1): EAGVAQSPRYKIIEKRQSVAFWCNPISGHATLYWYQQILGQGPKLLIQFQNNGVVDDSQLPKDRFSAERLKGVDSTLKIQPAKLEDSAVYLCASSLEVLSNNEQFFGPGTRLTVL.

This chain connects TRBV6-1 to TRBJ2-3, with unresolved D. CDR3 length: 13 amino acids. Per the germline V gene, CDR1 is MNHNS and CDR2 is SASEGT. The germline V and J ends were trimmed by 7 bases and 0 bases, with 8 bases remaining between them. The CDR3 loop is CASTFPSTDTQYF. The CDR3, as DNA: TGTGCCAGCACTTTTCCAAGCACAGATACGCAGTATTTT.

This clonotype was recorded many times. This chain links TRBV12-3 or TRBV12-4 with TRBJ1-5; possible D gene TRBD1, 5 bases. The CDR3 length is 15 residues. The V gene lost 5 bases and the J gene lost 1 base, with 12 bases spanning the gap. DNA of the CDR3: TGTGCCAGCAGTGTATTCCGGGACAGCAATCAGCCCCAGCATTTT. It translates to CASSVFRDSNQPQHF.

The chain uses TRBV6-2 or TRBV6-3 and TRBJ2-1; tentative D call: TRBD1 (6 bases). Trimming pared 0 bases from V and 5 bases from J, leaving 14 bases between. CDR1 and CDR2 from the germline V gene are MNHEY and SVGEGT. The CDR3 has 16 residues. CDR3 loop: CASSYSLGQMHNEQFF. The DNA for the CDR3 is TGTGCCAGCAGTTACTCGCTAGGACAGATGCACAATGAGCAGTTCTTC.

Only a few counts were recorded for this clonotype. This chain uses TRBV19 with TRBJ1-5, with 8 bases aligning to TRBD1. Germline V gene lookup returns CDR1 LNHDA and CDR2 SQIVND (reference sequence). CDR3 length equals 16 residues. Germline trimming cut 6 bases from V and 4 bases from J; bases unmatched to any gene: 11. The CDR3, as DNA: TGTGCCAGTAGCAATAAACCTCAGGGGGCGAATCAGCCCCAGCATTTT. This sequence encodes CASSNKPQGANQPQHF.

This clonotype was observed at least ten times. The genes are TRBV12-3 or TRBV12-4 and TRBJ1-2; no firm D call. The CDR3 is 12 residues long. V was pared by 5 bases and J by 8 bases, with 12 bases between. CDR3 nucleotide sequence: TGTGCCAGCAGTCCGGCCCCAAGGGGCTACACCTTC. It codes for CASSPAPRGYTF.

The chain joins TRBV7-9 to TRBJ1-2; D ambiguous. This CDR3 is built from 13 residues. The germline V gene has CDR1 SEHNR and CDR2 FQNEAQ (reference sequence). The V and J ends lost 2 bases and 8 bases respectively, with 12 bases between them. The chain's CDR3 is CASSLNPFPGYTF. CDR3 nucleotide sequence: TGTGCCAGCAGCTTAAATCCCTTCCCCGGCTACACCTTC. Drawing the rest from reference TRBV7-9 and TRBJ1-2, the complete variable domain is DTGVSQNPRHKITKRGQNVTFRCDPISEHNRLYWYRQTLGQGPEFLTYFQNEAQLEKSRLLSDRFSAERPKGSFSTLEIQRTEQGDSAMYLCASSLNPFPGYTFGSGTRLTVV.

The chain joins TRBV11-2 to TRBJ2-2, with unresolved D. Germline V gene sequence: CDR1 SGHAT, CDR2 FQNNGV. This CDR3 is built from 14 residues. Trimming shortened V by 4 bases and J by 6 bases, and 12 bases separated the two germline ends. Here the CDR3 DNA reads TGTGCCAGCAGCTATCGTCGGACGGCCGGGGAGCTGTTTTTT. Translation: CASSYRRTAGELFF. Variable domain in full (rest from reference TRBV11-2 and TRBJ2-2): EAGVAQSPRYKIIEKRQSVAFWCNPISGHATLYWYQQILGQGPKLLIQFQNNGVVDDSQLPKDRFSAERLKGVDSTLKIQPAKLEDSAVYLCASSYRRTAGELFFGEGSRLTVL.

This clonotype has a count of ten or more. The CDR3 region is CASSNTGPELQYF. DNA of the CDR3: TGTGCCAGTAGCAATACCGGGCCTGAGCTTCAGTACTTC. The chain is built from TRBV19 and TRBJ2-4; D gene unclear. The V end was cut by 6 bases, the J end by 11 bases, with 17 bases between. This CDR3 has 13 residues. Germline V lookup: CDR1 LNHDA, CDR2 SQIVND (reference sequence).

This clonotype was counted ten times or more. The chain employs TRBV3-1 and TRBJ2-1; the match to TRBD1 covers 9 bases. The CDR3 is 11 amino acids. V lost 5 bases to trimming and J lost 16 bases; unmatched junction nucleotides: 6. The germline V gene has CDR1 LGHDT and CDR2 YNNKEL (reference sequence). CDR3 bases: TGTGCCAGCAGCACCCGGGACAGGGTTTTCTTC. Translated: CASSTRDRVFF.

As DNA, the CDR3 is TGTGCCAGCAGTCGGGACAGCTCTAAGGGGTCCAGCTCCTATAATTCACCCCTCCACTTT. Protein: CASSRDSSKGSSSYNSPLHF. V and J are TRBV6-1 and TRBJ1-6, with 7 bases matching TRBD1. The CDR3 sequence is 20 residues long. The germline gives CDR1 MNHNS, CDR2 SASEGT. The junction had 16 bases not matched to a gene; V was cut back by 5 bases and J by 0 bases.

This clonotype was seen only a few times. V and J are TRBV4-3 and TRBJ2-3; no clear D gene. Trimming stripped 0 bases from V and 3 bases from J, with 13 bases between. The CDR3 contains 16 residues. CDR1 LGHNA and CDR2 YSLEER come from the germline V gene. Here the CDR3 reads CASSQDVFSRTDTQYF. The CDR3 nucleotides read TGCGCCAGCAGCCAAGATGTCTTTTCGAGAACAGATACGCAGTATTTT.

The chain's CDR3 is CASAYRGASYNEQFF. Written as DNA, the CDR3 is TGTGCCAGCGCCTATCGGGGAGCTTCCTACAATGAGCAGTTCTTC. The chain links TRBV28 to TRBJ2-1; perhaps TRBD2 as D (5 bases). The germline V gene encodes CDR1 MDHEN and CDR2 SYDVKM. The CDR3 contains 15 residues. The V and J ends lost 8 bases and 1 base respectively, with 15 bases between them.